This T cell receptor beta chain was profiled in a study of sequential checkpoint blockade in melanoma. Method: immunoSEQ multiplex PCR; TCRdb's copy keeps in-frame clones and lacks some. The table shows some 14,000 clones, with around three quarters occurring only once. The treatment was: randomized to nivolumab then ipilimumab (arm A) or the reverse (arm B). From thawed PBMCs, live CD3+CD8+ cells negative for CD19 and CD56 were sorted. The material sequenced was CD8+ T cells sorted from blood (inferred from file names), taken from a patient given nivolumab and ipilimumab in sequence. The clonotype comes from a human donor with melanoma.

The CDR3 coding sequence is TGTGCCAGCTTGGGGGCGGACAATGAGCAGTTCTTC. Its protein is CASLGADNEQFF. The genes are TRBV2 and TRBJ2-1, with D possibly TRBD1 on 6 matching bases. Trimming pared 8 bases from V and 5 bases from J, leaving 10 bases between. CDR3 length: 12 amino acids. Germline assignment: CDR1 SNHLY and CDR2 FYNNEI.